This T cell receptor (beta chain) was sequenced during a study of blood T cell repertoires in COVID-19. The V end lost 5 bases, the J end lost 3 bases, and 10 bases lay between the germline ends. The germline gives CDR1 SQVTM, CDR2 ANQGSEA. This CDR3 spans 12 amino acids. TCRdb's table, derived via immunoSEQ multiplex PCR, lists solely in-frame clones and lacks some. The table lists fewer than 150,000 clones, 86% of them singletons, with around 20% in the top ten. The TCR originated in a woman between 45 and 60 years old who had recovered from COVID-19. The chain couples TRBV29-1 to TRBJ1-2; D ambiguous. The specimen sequenced was peripheral blood. CDR3 sequence reads: CSVSTIDYGYTF. The CDR3 nucleotides read TGCAGCGTTTCCACGATAGACTATGGCTACACCTTC.